This TCR beta chain was sequenced during a study of metastatic and nonmetastatic thyroid tumors (TCRdb year 2020). Regarding the complete study: The researchers compared repertoires between peripheral blood samples and tumor or nodule tissue samples from patients with malignant or benign thyroid disease. The study at large found these results: In both blood and tumor samples, malignant tumors were reported to have significantly higher TCR beta diversity than benign nodules.

By sample share, this clone is medium-sized (0.01 to 0.1%). Its target antigen remains unknown. Base-call qualities are not available, and no considerably larger clone is one nucleotide away. The CDR3 sequence holds 15 residues, the cysteine and phenylalanine included. Only the CDR3 region is kept as DNA, spanning 45 bases read in frame from base 1. Sequences WSHSY (CDR1) and SAAADI (CDR2) are obtained from the germline V gene. Deletion took 6 bases off V and 0 bases off J, with a span of 13 bases between the germline ends. The library came from PCR. Instrument on record: Illumina HiSeq 4000. High-throughput sequencing was used to profile the CDR3 region of the TCR beta-chain in every patient. The source study handled its data this way. CDR3 differences across clinicopathological groups were used to build a classifier for discriminating distant-metastatic papillary thyroid cancer patients. The Shannon index was used to assess repertoire diversity, and the Morisita-Horn index was used to assess tumor-blood repertoire similarity. The public reads were run again by TCRdb, first through fastp at Q25 and then through MiXCR, and only productive beta chains were kept. These V and J calls rely on TCRdb rather than the paper's analysis. The sample has some 25,000 clones on record, approximately 20% of them singletons. Of the sample, 4.6% is held by the ten largest clones.

No treatment had been received by any patient before thyroid surgery. The study retrospectively analysed patient clinical samples collected from about 2012 to 2019 using T-cell receptor beta sequencing. This TCR derives from a male donor with papillary thyroid cancer or a benign thyroid nodule (not recorded which). Some clones in this sample may be carry-over from other donors' samples. The rearranged chain carries TRBV10-2 and TRBJ2-3; the D region possibly corresponds to TRBD2 (5 bases align). Sequencing was carried out using blood. The CDR3 sequence is CASSRTVSSTDTQYF. The DNA sequence is as follows: TGCGCCAGCAGCCGGACTGTTTCTAGCACAGATACGCAGTATTTT.